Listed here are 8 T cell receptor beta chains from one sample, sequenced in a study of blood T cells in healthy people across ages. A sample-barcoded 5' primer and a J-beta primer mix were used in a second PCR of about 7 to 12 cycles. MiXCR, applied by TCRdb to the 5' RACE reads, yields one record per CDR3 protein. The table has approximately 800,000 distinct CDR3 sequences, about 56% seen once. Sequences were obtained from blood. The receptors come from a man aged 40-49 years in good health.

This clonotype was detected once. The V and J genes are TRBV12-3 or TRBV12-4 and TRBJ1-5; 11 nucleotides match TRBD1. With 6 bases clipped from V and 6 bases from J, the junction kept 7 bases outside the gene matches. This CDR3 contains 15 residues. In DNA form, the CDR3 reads TGTGCCAGCAGCCGGACAGGGGGCTCGAGTCAGCCCCAGCATTTT. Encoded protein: CASSRTGGSSQPQHF.

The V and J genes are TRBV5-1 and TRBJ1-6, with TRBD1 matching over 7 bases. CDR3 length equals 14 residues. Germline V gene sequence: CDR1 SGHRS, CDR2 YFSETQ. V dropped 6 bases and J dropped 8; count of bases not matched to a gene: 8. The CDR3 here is CASTPFGTDSPLHF. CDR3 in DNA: TGCGCCAGCACTCCATTTGGGACAGATTCACCCCTCCACTTT.

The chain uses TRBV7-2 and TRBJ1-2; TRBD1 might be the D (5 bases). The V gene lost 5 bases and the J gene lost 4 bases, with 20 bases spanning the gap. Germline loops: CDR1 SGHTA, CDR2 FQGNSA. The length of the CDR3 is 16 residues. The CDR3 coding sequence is TGTGCCAGCAGCCCGCTGCTTCCCGGGGCTAGCTATGGCTACACCTTC. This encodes CASSPLLPGASYGYTF.

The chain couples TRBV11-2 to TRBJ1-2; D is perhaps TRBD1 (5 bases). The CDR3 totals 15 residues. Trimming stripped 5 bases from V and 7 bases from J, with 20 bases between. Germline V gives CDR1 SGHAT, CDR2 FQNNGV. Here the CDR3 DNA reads TGTGCCAGCAGCGAGAACTGGCAGGCCACAGGTGGCTACACCTTC. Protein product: CASSENWQATGGYTF.

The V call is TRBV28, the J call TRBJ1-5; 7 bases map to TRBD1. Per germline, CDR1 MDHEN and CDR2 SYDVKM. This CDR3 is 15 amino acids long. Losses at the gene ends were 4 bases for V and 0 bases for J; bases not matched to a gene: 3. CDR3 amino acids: CASSWGQNSNQPQHF. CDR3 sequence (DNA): TGTGCCAGCAGTTGGGGACAGAATAGCAATCAGCCCCAGCATTTT. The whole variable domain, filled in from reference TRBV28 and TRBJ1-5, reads DVKVTQSSRYLVKRTGEKVFLECVQDMDHENMFWYRQDPGLGLRLIYFSYDVKMKEKGDIPEGYSVSREKKERFSLILESASTNQTSMYLCASSWGQNSNQPQHFGDGTRLSIL.

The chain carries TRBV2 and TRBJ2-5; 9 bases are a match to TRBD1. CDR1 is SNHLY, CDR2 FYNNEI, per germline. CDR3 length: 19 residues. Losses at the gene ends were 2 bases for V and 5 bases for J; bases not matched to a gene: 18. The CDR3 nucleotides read TGTGCCAGCAGTGAACGCCCGGGACAGGGTTTCGGGCAGTGGGAGACCCAGTACTTC. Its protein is CASSERPGQGFGQWETQYF.

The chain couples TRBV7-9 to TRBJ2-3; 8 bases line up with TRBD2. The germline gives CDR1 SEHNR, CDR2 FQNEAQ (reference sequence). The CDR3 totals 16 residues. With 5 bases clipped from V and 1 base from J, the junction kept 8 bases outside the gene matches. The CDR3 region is CASSPRDSGGTDTQYF. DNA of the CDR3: TGTGCCAGCAGCCCACGGGATAGCGGGGGCACAGATACGCAGTATTTT.

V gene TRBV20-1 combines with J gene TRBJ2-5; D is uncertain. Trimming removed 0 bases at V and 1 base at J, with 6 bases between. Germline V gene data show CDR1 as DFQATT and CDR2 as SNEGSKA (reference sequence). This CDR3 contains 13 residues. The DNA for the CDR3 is TGCAGTGCTAGAGATGCGGTCCAAGAGACCCAGTACTTC. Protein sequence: CSARDAVQETQYF.